This TCR delta chain is from a study of gammadelta T cells in human blood. V was shortened by 3 bases and J by 3 bases, with 10 bases between the two germline ends. The CDR3 covers 13 residues. CDR1 GEAIGNYY and CDR2 EKD come from the germline V gene. TCRdb reprocessed the RT-PCR reads using CATT. Found here are about 350 delta-chain clones, approximately 10% of them singletons; the top ten hold roughly 29%. This clone is deemed large. The antigen remains undetermined. Notes on the study in general: Polyclonal expansion of innate γδ T cells after birth appeared microbially driven.

This clonotype was sampled from a human donor. The chain couples TRDV2 to TRDJ1, with unresolved D. TCRdb lists no J gene, so it was determined here by aligning the DNA to germline. What was sequenced was non-Vgamma9Vdelta2 gamma-delta T cells from infant blood. The CDR3 bases are TGTGCCTGTGACCTCGGTGACCCCGATAAACTCATCTTT. Its protein product is CACDLGDPDKLIF.